This TCR beta chain was documented in a study of OX40 agonist ivuxolimab in advanced cancers. Per germline, CDR1 SGDLS and CDR2 YYNGEE. The CDR3 runs to 17 residues. Between the trimmed V and J ends, which lost 0 bases and 0 bases, there was a span of 14 bases. This table comes from immunoSEQ multiplex PCR, and its TCRdb copy is limited to in-frame clones, with some not included. Of some 49,000 clones detected, 80% to 90% appear once; the ten largest clones hold roughly 54%. V and J are TRBV9 and TRBJ2-3, with D maybe TRBD2 (6 bases). This clonotype was obtained from an adult with an advanced solid tumor such as melanoma, head and neck, liver or kidney cancer. The source was CD4+ or CD8+ T cells sorted from blood, collected in a trial of the OX40 agonist ivuxolimab. CDR3 in DNA: TGTGCCAGCAGCGTAGCGGGCCGGGGGACTAGCACAGATACGCAGTATTTT. This sequence encodes CASSVAGRGTSTDTQYF.